This T cell receptor beta chain was documented in a study of Ad26.COV2.S vaccination and SARS-CoV-2 variants. Study outcomes and limitations: Spike-specific TCR breadth ran higher among vaccine recipients than placebo recipients.

CDR3 length: 11 amino acids. Germline CDR1 KGHDR, CDR2 SFDVKD. V was clipped by 9 bases and J by 8 bases; unmatched bases: 4. Concerning this clone: The antigen is undetermined.

Treatment specified: 15 to 20 received Ad26.COV2.S at low or high dose, single or two shots; roughly 5 received placebo; per-sample allocation not given. It was on day 63 after the first vaccine or placebo injection that samples were taken. Clones were sequenced by immunoSEQ multiplex PCR, and TCRdb holds only the in-frame ones, with some missing. The sample lists about 350,000 clones; roughly 90% were seen once. This sequence was found in a person aged 18-60 years who received the Ad26.COV2.S COVID-19 vaccine or a placebo. The chain links TRBV24-1 to TRBJ1-2, with 8 bases matching TRBD1. The sequencing here drew on peripheral blood, taken in a trial of Ad26.COV2.S vaccine versus placebo. The CDR3 reads CATQDRDGYTF. CDR3 coding DNA: TGTGCCACCCAGGACAGGGACGGCTACACCTTC.